The present T cell receptor (beta chain) was sequenced within a study of T cell repertoires in cytomegalovirus infection. General study results and limits: HLA-C-restricted CMV clonotypes gave the most frequent clonotype in two of eight donors.

In TCRdb, the reads were re-called with MiXCR into one record per CDR3 protein. The sample includes 200,000 to 250,000 distinct CDR3 sequences, roughly an eighth of them seen just once. Ten or more counts support this clonotype. No antigen is known for it. Per the germline V gene, CDR1 is SGHTA and CDR2 is FQGNSA. Between the trimmed V and J ends, which lost 4 bases and 1 base, there was a span of 14 bases. The CDR3 runs 16 residues. V gene TRBV7-2 combines with J gene TRBJ2-1, with D uncertain. The sample consisted of PBMCs. The origin of this receptor is a human donor in good health (CMV status not recorded). Some clones in this sample may be carry-over from other donors' samples. The CDR3, as DNA: TGTGCCAGCAGCTACGACTTACTTACTTCCTACAATGAGCAGTTCTTC. Amino acid sequence: CASSYDLLTSYNEQFF.